The rows below give T cell receptor beta chains drawn from one sample of a study of shared clonotypes between healthy human individuals. Some clones are missing from TCRdb's copy, which holds only in-frame ones; the method was immunoSEQ multiplex PCR. The sample records about 1,500,000 clones, roughly 96% being singletons. The sample was naive CD4+ T cells sorted from blood. The origin of the receptors is a young man in good health. Both conserved end residues are part of each CDR3. A D gene is named only where the DNA matches it firmly. Clone size is stated in some rows and not others, as once, few, many or a class when expanded.

>TRBV28|NA|NA|TRBJ2-7
CASSALEWGSHYEQYF
TGTGCCAGCAGTGCCCTAGAGTGGGGGAGTCACTACGAGCAGTACTTC
>TRBV30|NA|NA|TRBJ1-5
CAWSVGQPQHF
TGTGCCTGGAGTGTGGGGCAGCCCCAGCATTTT
>TRBV7-8|NA|NA|TRBJ2-2
CASSFQPGNTGELFF
TGTGCCAGCAGCTTTCAACCAGGAAACACCGGGGAGCTGTTTTTT
>TRBV7-2|NA|NA|TRBJ2-1
CASSSIPRVNEQFF
TGTGCCAGCAGCTCCATCCCTAGGGTCAATGAGCAGTTCTTC
>TRBV11-2|TRBD2|NA|TRBJ2-7
CASSLGASGRSYEQYF
TGTGCCAGCAGCTTAGGGGCTAGCGGGAGGAGCTACGAGCAGTACTTC
>TRBV29-1|NA|NA|TRBJ1-5
CSVGGTQPQHF
TGCAGCGTTGGTGGGACTCAGCCCCAGCATTTT
>TRBV4-1|NA|NA|TRBJ1-5
CASSQEGQGIYSNQPQHF
TGCGCCAGCAGCCAAGAAGGTCAGGGGATATATAGCAATCAGCCCCAGCATTTT
>TRBV9|NA|few|TRBJ2-7
CASSVEVVSEQYF
TGTGCCAGCAGCGTAGAGGTAGTCTCCGAGCAGTACTTC
>TRBV5-1|TRBD1|NA|TRBJ2-1
CASSLGDSHNEQFF
TGCGCCAGCAGCTTGGGGGACAGTCACAATGAGCAGTTCTTC
>TRBV27|TRBD1|once|TRBJ2-7
CASSLSRPTGLGEQYF
TGTGCCAGCAGTTTATCCCGCCCGACAGGGCTAGGGGAGCAGTACTTC
>TRBV10-2|NA|NA|TRBJ1-4
CATGAGAANEKLFF
TGCGCCACTGGAGCAGGCGCAGCTAATGAAAAACTGTTTTTT
>TRBV27|NA|NA|TRBJ1-1
CASSFWENTEAFF
TGTGCCAGCAGTTTTTGGGAGAACACTGAAGCTTTCTTT
>TRBV4-3|NA|NA|TRBJ2-7
CASSQDRGTYEQYF
TGCGCCAGCAGCCAAGATAGGGGAACCTACGAGCAGTACTTC
>TRBV28|NA|once|TRBJ2-2
CASSFSSAGELFF
TGTGCCAGCAGTTTCAGCTCGGCCGGGGAGCTGTTTTTT
>TRBV28|NA|NA|TRBJ1-1
CASSSQGANEAFF
TGTGCCAGCAGTTCACAGGGTGCGAATGAAGCTTTCTTT
>TRBV5-1|NA|few|TRBJ1-5
CASSLVGGQPQHF
TGCGCCAGCAGCTTGGTGGGTGGTCAGCCCCAGCATTTT
>TRBV7-9|NA|NA|TRBJ2-4
CASSSGQYQFIQYF
TGTGCCAGCAGCTCTGGACAGTATCAATTCATTCAGTACTTC
>TRBV6-5|NA|NA|TRBJ1-1
CATSTANTEAFF
TGTGCCACCTCGACAGCGAACACTGAAGCTTTCTTT